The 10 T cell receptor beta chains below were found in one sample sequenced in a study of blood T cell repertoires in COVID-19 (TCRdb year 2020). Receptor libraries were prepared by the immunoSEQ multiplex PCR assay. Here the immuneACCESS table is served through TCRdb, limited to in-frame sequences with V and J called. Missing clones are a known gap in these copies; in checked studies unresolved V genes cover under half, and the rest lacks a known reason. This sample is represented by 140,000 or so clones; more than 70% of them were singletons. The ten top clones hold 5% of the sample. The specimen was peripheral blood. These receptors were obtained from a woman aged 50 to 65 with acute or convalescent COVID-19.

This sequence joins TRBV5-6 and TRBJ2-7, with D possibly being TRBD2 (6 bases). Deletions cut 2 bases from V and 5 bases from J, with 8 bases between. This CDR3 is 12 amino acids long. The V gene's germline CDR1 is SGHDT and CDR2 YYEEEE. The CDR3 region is CASSFWEDEQYF. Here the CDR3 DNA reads TGTGCCAGCAGCTTCTGGGAGGACGAGCAGTACTTC.

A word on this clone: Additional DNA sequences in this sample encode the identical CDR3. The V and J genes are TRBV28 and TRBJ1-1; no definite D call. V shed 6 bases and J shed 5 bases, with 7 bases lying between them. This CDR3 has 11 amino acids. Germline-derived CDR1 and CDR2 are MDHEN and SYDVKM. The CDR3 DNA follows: TGTGCCAGCAGCCTGAGGACTGAAGCTTTCTTT. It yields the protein CASSLRTEAFF.

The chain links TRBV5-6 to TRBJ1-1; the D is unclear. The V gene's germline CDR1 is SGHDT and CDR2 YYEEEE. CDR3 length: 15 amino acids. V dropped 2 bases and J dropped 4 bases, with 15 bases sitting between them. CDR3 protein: CASSFTTYGGTEAFF. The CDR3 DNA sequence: TGTGCCAGCAGCTTCACGACTTACGGTGGCACTGAAGCTTTCTTT. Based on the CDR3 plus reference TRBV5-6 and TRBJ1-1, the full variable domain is DAGVTQSPTHLIKTRGQQVTLRCSPKSGHDTVSWYQQALGQGPQFIFQYYEEEERQRGNFPDRFSGHQFPNYSSELNVNALLLGDSALYLCASSFTTYGGTEAFFGQGTRLTVV.

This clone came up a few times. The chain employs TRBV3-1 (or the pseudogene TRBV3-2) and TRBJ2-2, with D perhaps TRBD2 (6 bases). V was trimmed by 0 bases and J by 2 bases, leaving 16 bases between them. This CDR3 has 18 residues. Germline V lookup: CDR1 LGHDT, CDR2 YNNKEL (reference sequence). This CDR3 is CASSQDPPAGFNTGELFF. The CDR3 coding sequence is TGTGCCAGCAGCCAAGATCCCCCCGCGGGATTCAACACCGGGGAGCTGTTTTTT.

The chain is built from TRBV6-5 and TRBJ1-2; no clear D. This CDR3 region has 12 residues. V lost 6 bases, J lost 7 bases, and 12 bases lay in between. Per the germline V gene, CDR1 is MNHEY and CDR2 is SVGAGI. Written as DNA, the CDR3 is TGTGCCAGCAGCCAACTATTCGGTGGCTACACCTTC. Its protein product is CASSQLFGGYTF.

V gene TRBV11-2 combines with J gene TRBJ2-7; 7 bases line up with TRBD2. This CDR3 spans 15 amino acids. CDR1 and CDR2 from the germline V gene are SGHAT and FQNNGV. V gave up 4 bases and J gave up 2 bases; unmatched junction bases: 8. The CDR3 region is CASSSMSGVAYEQYF. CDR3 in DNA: TGTGCCAGCAGCTCGATGAGCGGGGTCGCCTACGAGCAGTACTTC.

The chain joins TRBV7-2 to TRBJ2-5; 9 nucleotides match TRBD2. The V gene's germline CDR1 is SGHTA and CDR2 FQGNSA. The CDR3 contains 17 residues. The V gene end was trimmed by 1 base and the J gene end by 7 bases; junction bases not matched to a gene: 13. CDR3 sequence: CASSLVGGTSIEGTQYF. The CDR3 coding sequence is TGTGCCAGCAGCTTAGTGGGAGGGACTAGCATAGAGGGGACCCAGTACTTC.

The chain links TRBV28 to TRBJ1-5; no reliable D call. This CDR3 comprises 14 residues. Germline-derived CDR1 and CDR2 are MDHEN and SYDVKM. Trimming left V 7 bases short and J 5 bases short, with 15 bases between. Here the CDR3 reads CASTPQEAHQPQHF. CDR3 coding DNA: TGTGCCAGCACTCCCCAGGAGGCCCATCAGCCCCAGCATTTT.

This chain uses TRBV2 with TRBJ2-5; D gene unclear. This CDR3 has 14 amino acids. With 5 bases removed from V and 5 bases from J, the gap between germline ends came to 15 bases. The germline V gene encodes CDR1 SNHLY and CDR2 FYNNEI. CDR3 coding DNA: TGTGCCAGCAGTCCCCCCCGGCAGAGGGAGACCCAGTACTTC. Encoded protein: CASSPPRQRETQYF.

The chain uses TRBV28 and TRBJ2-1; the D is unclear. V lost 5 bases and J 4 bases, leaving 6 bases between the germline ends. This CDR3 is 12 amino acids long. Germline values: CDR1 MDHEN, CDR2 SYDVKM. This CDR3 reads CASSTEYNEQFF. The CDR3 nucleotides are TGTGCCAGCAGTACAGAGTACAATGAGCAGTTCTTC.